This TCR beta chain was observed in a study of metastatic and nonmetastatic thyroid tumors. Findings and caveats of the study: Versus benign nodules, malignant thyroid tumors reportedly had significantly higher TCR beta diversity, in blood and tumor.

TCRdb re-clonotyped the PCR reads through MiXCR. This table holds 19,000 or so clones, about 30% found once. Concerning this clone: Its antigen is as yet unknown.

Treatment of any kind had been given to no patient before thyroid surgery. This CDR3 contains 14 residues. Germline assignment: CDR1 SGHKS and CDR2 YYEKEE (reference sequence). The junction had 5 bases not matched to a gene; V was cut back by 4 bases and J by 7 bases. Sequencing was done on a sample of adjacent normal tissue. The chain combines TRBV5-5 with TRBJ1-6; TRBD1 agrees at 7 bases. This TCR was sampled from a female donor with papillary thyroid cancer or a benign thyroid nodule (not recorded which). Some clones in this sample may be carry-over from other donors' samples. Here the CDR3 reads CASSGDRRNSPLHF. CDR3 coding DNA: TGTGCCAGCAGCGGGGACAGAAGAAATTCACCCCTCCACTTT.